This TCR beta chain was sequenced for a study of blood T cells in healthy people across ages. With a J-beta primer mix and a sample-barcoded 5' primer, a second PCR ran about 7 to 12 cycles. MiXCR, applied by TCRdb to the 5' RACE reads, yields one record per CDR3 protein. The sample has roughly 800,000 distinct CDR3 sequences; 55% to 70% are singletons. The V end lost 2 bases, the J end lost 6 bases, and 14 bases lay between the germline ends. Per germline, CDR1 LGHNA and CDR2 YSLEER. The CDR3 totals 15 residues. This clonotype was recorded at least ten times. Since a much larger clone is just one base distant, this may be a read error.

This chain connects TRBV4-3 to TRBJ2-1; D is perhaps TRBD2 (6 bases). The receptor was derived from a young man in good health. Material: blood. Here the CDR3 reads CASSQFRGEVNEQFF. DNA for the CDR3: TGCGCCAGCAGCCAATTTAGAGGGGAGGTCAATGAGCAGTTCTTC.